The 24 T cell receptor beta chains reported below all come from one sample, sequenced in a study of patients and donors after allogeneic stem cell transplantation. Each CDR3 protein is one row after TCRdb ran MiXCR on the RT-PCR reads. The sample holds roughly 180,000 distinct CDR3 sequences; less than 45% are singletons and the top ten take 33%. The sequenced sample was blood, either unsorted or a sorted T cell fraction (not recorded which). The receptors were gathered from a human donor who was either an allogeneic HSCT recipient or a stem cell or donor lymphocyte infusion donor (not recorded which). It is not recorded whose cells these are; they may come from a transplant donor.

The chain has TRBV29-1 and TRBJ1-1, with D uncertain. CDR1 SQVTM and CDR2 ANQGSEA come from the germline V gene. CDR3 size: 15 residues. V lost 3 bases to trimming and J lost 4 bases, with 18 bases between them. CDR3: CSVDSYGLQATEAFF. CDR3 sequence (DNA): TGCAGCGTTGATTCTTACGGACTCCAGGCCACTGAAGCTTTCTTT.

V gene TRBV5-1 combines with J gene TRBJ2-7; D is undetermined. With 0 bases removed from V and 4 bases from J, the gap between germline ends came to 17 bases. CDR1 SGHRS and CDR2 YFSETQ come from the germline V gene. The CDR3 loop spans 16 amino acids. CDR3 sequence reads: CASSLEGSNIAYEQYF. CDR3 sequence (DNA): TGCGCCAGCAGCTTGGAGGGCAGCAACATCGCATACGAGCAGTACTTC.

The chain combines TRBV5-6 with TRBJ2-3; D unresolved. The CDR3 spans 15 residues. Trimming cost V 1 base and J 2 bases, with 11 bases left between them. From germline, CDR1 is SGHDT and CDR2 YYEEEE. The CDR3 reads CASSLMRHDTDTQYF. In DNA, the CDR3 is TGTGCCAGCAGCTTGATGCGGCACGACACAGATACGCAGTATTTT.

This clonotype was found a few times. V and J are TRBV12-3 or TRBV12-4 and TRBJ1-5; D might be TRBD1 (6 bases). The CDR3 consists of 15 residues. Deletions cut 6 bases from V and 6 bases from J, with 18 bases between. In nucleotides, the CDR3 is TGTGCCAGCAGCTCGACTCAGCGAGGGGGTCAGCCCCAGCATTTT. This encodes CASSSTQRGGQPQHF.

The J gene is TRBJ1-1, the V gene TRBV18; a weak D match, TRBD1 (6 bases). V lost 0 bases and J 3 bases, leaving 8 bases between the germline ends. Germline CDR1 and CDR2: KGHSH and LQKENI. The CDR3 is made up of 14 amino acids. CDR3 region: CASSPPTGYTEAFF. In DNA, the CDR3 is TGTGCCAGCTCACCACCGACAGGATACACTGAAGCTTTCTTT.

This clonotype was detected only a few times. The CDR3 reads CSVEYRRALGYGYTF. In DNA, the CDR3 is TGCAGCGTTGAGTACAGGAGAGCCCTCGGCTATGGCTACACCTTC. This chain uses TRBV29-1 with TRBJ1-2, with a tentative D call TRBD1 (5 bases). Germline values: CDR1 SQVTM, CDR2 ANQGSEA. The CDR3 extends over 15 amino acids. V lost 3 bases, J lost 4 bases, and 18 bases lay in between.

The chain joins TRBV9 to TRBJ1-3, with 8 bases matching TRBD1. The V and J ends lost 5 bases and 4 bases, in that order; junction bases with no gene match: 11. CDR1 is SGDLS and CDR2 is YYNGEE in the germline V gene. This CDR3 has 16 residues. CDR3 DNA sequence: TGTGCCAGCAGTCATACGGGGACAGGCGGAGGAAACACCATATATTTT. Translating gives CASSHTGTGGGNTIYF.

The chain couples TRBV27 to TRBJ2-1, with D uncertain. Germline lookup yields CDR1 MNHEY and CDR2 SMNVEV (reference sequence). The V gene lost 8 bases and the J gene lost 7 bases, with 12 bases spanning the gap. The CDR3 loop spans 12 amino acids. CDR3 in amino acids: CASGPDTNEQFF. As DNA, the CDR3 is TGTGCCAGCGGCCCCGATACTAATGAGCAGTTCTTC.

The V gene is TRBV5-8, the J gene TRBJ1-1; D is uncertain. CDR1 SGHTS and CDR2 YDEGEE come from the germline V gene. The CDR3 totals 12 residues. V dropped 2 bases and J dropped 3 bases, with 5 bases sitting between them. In DNA, the CDR3 is TGTGCCAGCAGCTTACCTTACACTGAAGCTTTCTTT. Its protein is CASSLPYTEAFF.

The rearrangement uses TRBV4-3 and TRBJ2-3, with D possibly being TRBD2 (5 bases). CDR3 length equals 14 residues. From germline, CDR1 is LGHNA and CDR2 YSLEER. Trimming removed 0 bases from V and 4 bases from J, with 8 bases in between. Here the CDR3 reads CASSQDSSADTQYF. CDR3 nucleotide sequence: TGCGCCAGCAGCCAAGATAGTAGCGCAGATACGCAGTATTTT.

This chain links TRBV9 with TRBJ2-3, with 9 bases matching TRBD2. The CDR3 consists of 15 residues. The germline CDR1 and CDR2 sequences are SGDLS and YYNGEE. The trim removed 0 bases at V and 4 bases at J, leaving 3 bases unmatched. The CDR3: CASSVVREGSDTQYF. In nucleotides, the CDR3 is TGTGCCAGCAGCGTAGTGCGGGAGGGATCAGATACGCAGTATTTT.

A word on this clonotype: At one of its ends the junction is not consistent with the germline gene, which may arise from a read error. The chain joins TRBV7-9 to TRBJ2-7, with D maybe TRBD1 (6 bases). The CDR3 extends over 13 amino acids. Looked up from germline, CDR1 is SEHNR and CDR2 is FQNEAQ (reference sequence). The chain's CDR3 is CASSYPHQGQISF. CDR3 DNA: TGTGCCAGCAGCTATCCTCACCAGGGACAAATTTCGTTC.

DNA for the CDR3: TGTGCCAGCAGCCCCCGTGGACAGGGAGACGAGCAGTACTTC. It translates to CASSPRGQGDEQYF. The rearrangement links TRBV9 to TRBJ2-7; 8 bases align to TRBD1. V trimming: 4 bases; J trimming: 5 bases; junction bases outside the gene matches: 8. The germline gives CDR1 SGDLS, CDR2 YYNGEE. The CDR3 sequence is 14 residues long.

This clonotype showed up just a few times. The chain combines TRBV28 with TRBJ1-5, with D unresolved. From germline, CDR1 is MDHEN and CDR2 SYDVKM. CDR3 size: 12 residues. V was clipped by 7 bases and J by 9 bases, with 13 bases between them. CDR3 DNA sequence: TGTGCCAGCACAGAATCAGGCCGGCCCCAGCATTTT. Protein sequence: CASTESGRPQHF. The complete variable domain, with remaining parts taken from reference TRBV28 and TRBJ1-5, reads DVKVTQSSRYLVKRTGEKVFLECVQDMDHENMFWYRQDPGLGLRLIYFSYDVKMKEKGDIPEGYSVSREKKERFSLILESASTNQTSMYLCASTESGRPQHFGDGTRLSIL.

The V call is TRBV27, the J call TRBJ2-7; perhaps TRBD2 as D (5 bases). The CDR3 covers 13 residues. V was shortened by 9 bases and J by 2 bases, with 14 bases between the two germline ends. The germline V gene has CDR1 MNHEY and CDR2 SMNVEV (reference sequence). The DNA of the CDR3 is TGTGCCAGTAGTAGCCGGGGTCCCTACGAGCAGTACTTC. This codes for CASSSRGPYEQYF.

The rearrangement links TRBV9 to TRBJ2-1; TRBD2 agrees at 9 bases. The CDR3 spans 16 residues. Looked up from germline, CDR1 is SGDLS and CDR2 is YYNGEE. V gave up 4 bases and J gave up 1 base; unmatched junction bases: 6. CDR3 nucleotide sequence: TGTGCCAGCAGCCTTAGCGGGAGAAGGTCCTACAATGAGCAGTTCTTC. This encodes CASSLSGRRSYNEQFF.

This chain connects TRBV5-1 to TRBJ2-1; 9 nucleotides agree with TRBD2. This CDR3 has 17 residues. J was trimmed by 6 bases and V by 3 bases; bases with no gene match: 13. Germline V gene lookup returns CDR1 SGHRS and CDR2 YFSETQ. In nucleotides, the CDR3 is TGCGCCAGCAGCTCGACCCGAAGGGCGGGAGGGCCCAATGAGCAGTTCTTC. Its protein is CASSSTRRAGGPNEQFF.

The chain uses TRBV6-6 and TRBJ1-6; 8 bases align to TRBD1. The CDR3 covers 14 residues. V lost 4 bases to trimming and J lost 10 bases; unmatched junction nucleotides: 6. Germline V gene sequence: CDR1 MNHNY, CDR2 SVGAGI (reference sequence). The CDR3 bases are TGTGCCAGCAGTTCGGGACAGGTTATCTCACCCCTCCACTTT. This sequence encodes CASSSGQVISPLHF.

This chain links TRBV5-4 with TRBJ2-3; D possibly matches TRBD1 or TRBD2 (5 bases each). The CDR3 loop spans 19 amino acids. V dropped 4 bases and J dropped 0 bases, with 24 bases sitting between them. Germline values: CDR1 SGHNT, CDR2 YYREEE (reference sequence). Here the CDR3 DNA reads TGTGCCAGCAGCCGTGGGGGACCTTACCGAGATTATAGCACAGATACGCAGTATTTT. Translated, it gives CASSRGGPYRDYSTDTQYF.

The chain employs TRBV4-1 and TRBJ1-1; a weak D match, TRBD1 (5 bases). The V end lost 0 bases, the J end lost 4 bases, and 12 bases lay between the germline ends. CDR1 is MGHRA and CDR2 is YSYEKL in the germline V gene. The CDR3 contains 15 residues. CDR3 DNA sequence: TGCGCCAGCAGCCAAGATCGGGGGGAGTTCACTGAAGCTTTCTTT. Translation: CASSQDRGEFTEAFF.

CDR3 protein: CATGTGKAFGYTF. Written as DNA, the CDR3 is TGTGCCACCGGGACAGGGAAGGCATTTGGCTACACCTTC. The rearrangement links TRBV24-1 to TRBJ1-2; 9 bases match TRBD1. The CDR3 runs 13 residues. The junction had 8 bases not matched to a gene; V was cut back by 9 bases and J by 7 bases. Per germline, CDR1 KGHDR and CDR2 SFDVKD.

This chain connects TRBV24-1 to TRBJ1-1, with TRBD1 matching over 10 bases. The V gene's germline CDR1 is KGHDR and CDR2 SFDVKD. The CDR3 is made up of 16 amino acids. V shed 2 bases and J 4 bases; nucleotides not matched to a gene: 6. This CDR3 is CATSDSRDRGATEAFF. Written as DNA, the CDR3 is TGTGCCACCAGTGATTCTCGGGACAGGGGTGCCACTGAAGCTTTCTTT.

This clonotype occurred a few times. This chain links TRBV9 with TRBJ2-2; TRBD1 or TRBD2 may be the D gene (5 bases each). Germline V gene lookup returns CDR1 SGDLS and CDR2 YYNGEE. This CDR3 contains 14 residues. The V end lost 3 bases, the J end lost 7 bases, and 13 bases lay between the germline ends. CDR3: CASSAGTAGGELFF. In nucleotides, the CDR3 is TGTGCCAGCAGCGCAGGGACGGCCGGCGGGGAGCTGTTTTTT. Based on the CDR3 plus reference TRBV9 and TRBJ2-2, the full variable domain is DSGVTQTPKHLITATGQRVTLRCSPRSGDLSVYWYQQSLDQGLQFLIQYYNGEERAKGNILERFSAQQFPDLHSELNLSSLELGDSALYFCASSAGTAGGELFFGEGSRLTVL.

This clonotype was seen repeatedly, ten times or more. The chain combines TRBV20-1 with TRBJ1-5; tentative D call: TRBD1 (6 bases). V was clipped by 3 bases and J by 7 bases, with 10 bases between them. CDR1 and CDR2 (germline): DFQATT, SNEGSKA (reference sequence). The CDR3 is made up of 12 amino acids. The CDR3 DNA is TGCAGTGCTAGCGGAGGGGGGCAGCCCCAGCATTTT. Protein: CSASGGGQPQHF.